These 4 T cell receptor beta chains were sequenced from one sample in a study of metastatic and nonmetastatic thyroid tumors. Using MiXCR, TCRdb re-called clones from the PCR reads. The sample lists around 15,000 clones; roughly 14% were seen once. All patients were treatment-naive before thyroid surgery. Sequenced: blood. These receptor sequences come from a female donor with papillary thyroid cancer or a benign thyroid nodule (not recorded which). Some clones in this sample may be carry-over from other donors' samples.

This clone has at least ten counts. The chain carries TRBV18 and TRBJ1-6, with D perhaps TRBD1 (5 bases). Trimming removed 3 bases at V and 10 bases at J, with 10 bases between. The CDR3 contains 13 residues. The germline V gene has CDR1 KGHSH and CDR2 LQKENI. The CDR3 DNA follows: TGTGCCAGCTCACCCGGGACTGAGTCACCCCTCCACTTT. Its protein product is CASSPGTESPLHF.

The table lists this clone with many counts. The V gene is TRBV3-1, the J gene TRBJ2-1, with 9 bases fitting TRBD2. Germline CDR1 and CDR2: LGHDT and YNNKEL (reference sequence). With 0 bases clipped from V and 8 bases from J, the junction kept 11 bases outside the gene matches. This CDR3 is 17 amino acids long. Here the CDR3 reads CASSQDPPAGGRDEQFF. The CDR3 DNA reads TGTGCCAGCAGCCAAGATCCGCCGGCGGGAGGGAGGGATGAGCAGTTCTTC.

V gene TRBV6-2 or TRBV6-3 combines with J gene TRBJ1-1, with D perhaps TRBD1 (5 bases). The CDR3 sequence is 19 residues long. V was pared by 0 bases and J by 3 bases, with 23 bases between. Germline CDR1 reads MNHEY; CDR2 reads SVGEGT. CDR3 coding DNA: TGTGCCAGCAGTTACTCGACAGCATCCGACGGGAGGCAGTACACTGAAGCTTTCTTT. Its translation is CASSYSTASDGRQYTEAFF.

J is TRBJ2-1 and V is TRBV6-5; 11 bases agree with TRBD2. Trimming removed 4 bases from V and 9 bases from J; junction bases left unmatched: 11. The CDR3 consists of 16 residues. Germline V gene data show CDR1 as MNHEY and CDR2 as SVGAGI. As DNA, the CDR3 is TGTGCCAGCAGTTGGCTAGCGGGAGGTTTTAATGCTGAGCAGTTCTTC. Translated, it gives CASSWLAGGFNAEQFF.